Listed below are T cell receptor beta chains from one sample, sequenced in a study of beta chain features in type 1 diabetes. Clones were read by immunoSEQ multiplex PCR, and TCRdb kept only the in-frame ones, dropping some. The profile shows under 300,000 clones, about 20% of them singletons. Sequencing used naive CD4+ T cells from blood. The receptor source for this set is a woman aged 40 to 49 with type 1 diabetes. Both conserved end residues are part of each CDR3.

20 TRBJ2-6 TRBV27 CASSLSPTGGLFSGANVLTF
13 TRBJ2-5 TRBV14 CASSANLQETQYF
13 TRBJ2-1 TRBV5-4 CASSSGQRGEQFF
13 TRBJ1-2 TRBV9 CASSPGRGTGYTF
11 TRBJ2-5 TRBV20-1 CSARGPETQYF
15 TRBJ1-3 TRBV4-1 CASSQDPSSGNTIYF
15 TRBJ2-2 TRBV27 CASSLAGRTPGELFF
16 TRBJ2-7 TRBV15 CATSRARVAGSYEQYF
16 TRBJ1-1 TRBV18 CASSPFDRVANTEAFF
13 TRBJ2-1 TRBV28 CASGRQANNEQFF
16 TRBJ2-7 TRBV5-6 CASTLPGTGDPYEQYF
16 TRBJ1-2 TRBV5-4 CASSLGAATTNYGYTF
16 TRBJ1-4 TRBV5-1 CASSLGTFQVEEKLFF
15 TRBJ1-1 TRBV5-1 CASSLVSGGSTEAFF
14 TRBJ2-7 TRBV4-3 CASSQVDRGHEQYF
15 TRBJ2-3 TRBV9 CASSVLDRGRDTQYF
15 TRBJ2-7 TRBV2 CASRSRGLIDYEQYF
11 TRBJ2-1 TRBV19 CASGQRNEQFF
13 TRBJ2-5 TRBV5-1 CASSSQGQETQYF
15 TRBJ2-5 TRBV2 CAHGASKGEGETQYF
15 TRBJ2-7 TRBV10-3 CAISAPGLESYEQYF
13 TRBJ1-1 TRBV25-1 CASSVQGSTEAFF
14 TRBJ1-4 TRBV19 CASTWTLANEKLFF
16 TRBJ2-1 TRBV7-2 CASSLAAAYPGNEQFF
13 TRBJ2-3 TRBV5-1 CASRELSTDTQYF
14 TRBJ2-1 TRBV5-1 CASSFGQGADEQFF
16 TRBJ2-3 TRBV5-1 CASSLATQLGTDTQYF
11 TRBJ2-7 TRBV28 CASSSRSEQYF
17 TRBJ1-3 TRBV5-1 CASSPYVTGYSGNTIYF
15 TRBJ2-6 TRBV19 CASAQGWSGANVLTF
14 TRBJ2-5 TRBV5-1 CASSFGVGQETQYF
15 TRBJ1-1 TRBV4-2 CASSQDSLGEGRAFF
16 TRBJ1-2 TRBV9 CASSVEGGIPGYGYTF
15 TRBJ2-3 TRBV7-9 CASSPPGLVTDTQYF
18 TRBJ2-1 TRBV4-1 CASSQEERVAGGGNEQFF
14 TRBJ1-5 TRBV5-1 CASSPGQGNQPQHF
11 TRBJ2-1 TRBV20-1 CSARRGSEQFF
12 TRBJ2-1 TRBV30 CAAGLRSDEQFF
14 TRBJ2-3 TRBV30 CAWSEQGYTDTQYF
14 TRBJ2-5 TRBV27 CASSPLDSQETQYF
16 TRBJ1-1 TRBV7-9 CASSFIYGQGKAEAFF
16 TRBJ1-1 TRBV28 CATVNRGIKRSAEAFF
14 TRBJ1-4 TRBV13 CASSPPPPGEKLFF
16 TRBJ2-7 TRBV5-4 CASSLSTEPRSYEQYF
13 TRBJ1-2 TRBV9 CASSVGGDGGYTF
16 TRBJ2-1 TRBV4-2 CASSQDEESVLNEQFF
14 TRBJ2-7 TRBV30 CAWSRGSRSYEQYF
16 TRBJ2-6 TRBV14 CASSLGLLSGANVLTF
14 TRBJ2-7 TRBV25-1 CASSGGQGAYEQYF
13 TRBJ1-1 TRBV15 CATSRDLSRDAFF
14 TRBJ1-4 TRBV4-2 CASSPGASGEKLFF
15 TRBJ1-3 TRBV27 CASGPGQGAGNTIYF
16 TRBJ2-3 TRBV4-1 CASSPRAGAGTDTQYF
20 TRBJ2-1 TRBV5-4 CASSLMGSRGWDPQGNEQFF
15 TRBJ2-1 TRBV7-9 CASKERGGQYNEQFF
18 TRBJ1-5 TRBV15 CATSRDFIGPGDYQPQHF
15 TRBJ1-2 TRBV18 CASSPLGQGGYGYTF